The 25 T cell receptor beta chains given below trace back to one sample, sequenced in a study of cytomegalovirus exposure and HLA in healthy donors. The PCR had 60 Vbeta and 13 Jbeta primers. The data were produced by immunoSEQ multiplex PCR, yet TCRdb's version contains in-frame clones alone and is incomplete. Here the sample spans 120,000 to 150,000 clones, roughly three quarters being singletons. The source material was PBMCs. The receptors were sampled from a female donor in good health and CMV-seronegative.

This chain joins TRBV4-1 and TRBJ1-3; D uncertain. The CDR3 is 15 amino acids. Germline V gives CDR1 MGHRA, CDR2 YSYEKL. The ends were cut back, 4 bases at V and 0 bases at J, with 10 bases in the middle. CDR3 in DNA: TGCGCCAGCAGCCCTCAGGCAAGCTCTGGAAACACCATATATTTT. It yields the protein CASSPQASSGNTIYF.

The V and J genes are TRBV5-6 and TRBJ2-7; D ambiguous. Trimming shortened V by 5 bases and J by 0 bases, and 6 bases separated the two germline ends. This CDR3 comprises 12 residues. Germline lookup yields CDR1 SGHDT and CDR2 YYEEEE. DNA for the CDR3: TGTGCCAGCAGTTGGAGCTCCTACGAGCAGTACTTC. This encodes CASSWSSYEQYF.

The chain employs TRBV19 and TRBJ1-2, with no clear D. Germline V gene sequence: CDR1 LNHDA, CDR2 SQIVND (reference sequence). The V end lost 5 bases, the J end lost 6 bases, and 13 bases lay between the germline ends. The CDR3 runs to 13 residues. In nucleotides, the CDR3 is TGTGCCAGTAGTCCCTCGGTGTCGCATGGCTACACCTTC. Protein sequence: CASSPSVSHGYTF.

This chain links TRBV30 with TRBJ1-5; tentatively, D is TRBD1 (5 bases). V lost 2 bases to trimming and J lost 6 bases, with 14 bases between them. The germline gives CDR1 GTSNPN, CDR2 SVGIG (reference sequence). The CDR3 length is 14 residues. CDR3 in amino acids: CAWSSGGLGQPQHF. The CDR3, as DNA: TGTGCCTGGAGTTCGGGGGGGTTGGGTCAGCCCCAGCATTTT. Complete variable domain (other parts from reference TRBV30 and TRBJ1-5): SQTIHQWPATLVQPVGSPLSLECTVEGTSNPNLYWYRQAAGRGLQLLFYSVGIGQISSEVPQNLSASRPQDRQFILSSKKLLLSDSGFYLCAWSSGGLGQPQHFGDGTRLSIL.

This rearrangement joins TRBV9 to TRBJ2-5; tentatively, D is TRBD2 (6 bases). Trimming took off 3 bases at V and 5 bases at J, with 14 bases between the two ends. The germline V gene has CDR1 SGDLS and CDR2 YYNGEE. CDR3 length: 14 residues. The CDR3 region is CASSGGLPYETQYF. DNA of the CDR3: TGTGCCAGCAGCGGCGGACTACCCTATGAGACCCAGTACTTC.

This rearrangement joins TRBV4-1 to TRBJ2-1, with 15 bases fitting TRBD2. The CDR3 runs 19 residues. The J segment lost 0 bases and the V segment lost 4 bases, leaving 7 bases of the junction unmatched. The germline gives CDR1 MGHRA, CDR2 YSYEKL. CDR3 amino acids: CASSRIGTSGGSSYNEQFF. The DNA of the CDR3 is TGCGCCAGCAGCCGGATCGGGACTAGCGGGGGGAGCTCCTACAATGAGCAGTTCTTC.

This rearrangement joins TRBV29-1 to TRBJ2-2; D ambiguous. Per germline, CDR1 SQVTM and CDR2 ANQGSEA. Trimming shortened V by 6 bases and J by 8 bases, and 10 bases separated the two germline ends. The CDR3 extends over 11 amino acids. Here the CDR3 DNA reads TGCAGCGTCGGTGCCCTTGGGGAGCTGTTTTTT. It yields the protein CSVGALGELFF.

The rearrangement joins TRBV9 to TRBJ1-2; possible D gene TRBD1, 6 bases. The CDR3 spans 16 residues. Germline V lookup: CDR1 SGDLS, CDR2 YYNGEE. V lost 2 bases and J lost 4, with 18 bases in between. CDR3 sequence: CASSVQGSSFLYGYTF. The CDR3 nucleotides are TGTGCCAGCAGCGTCCAGGGGTCCTCATTCCTCTATGGCTACACCTTC.

V gene TRBV5-4 combines with J gene TRBJ2-2, with a tentative D call TRBD2 (5 bases). The germline CDR1 and CDR2 sequences are SGHNT and YYREEE (reference sequence). The CDR3 is 15 amino acids. V lost 2 bases and J lost 6, with 14 bases in between. The CDR3 here is CASSLLSSGAGELFF. The CDR3 region has the DNA TGTGCCAGCAGCTTATTATCCTCCGGGGCCGGGGAGCTGTTTTTT.

This chain links TRBV5-6 with TRBJ2-7; TRBD1 agrees at 7 bases. Germline V gene sequence: CDR1 SGHDT, CDR2 YYEEEE. V shed 3 bases, J shed 7 bases, and the junction held 4 bases outside the gene matches. The CDR3 contains 12 residues. The CDR3 loop is CASSSTGSEQYF. CDR3 nucleotide sequence: TGTGCCAGCAGCTCGACAGGGTCTGAGCAGTACTTC.

The V and J genes are TRBV7-2 and TRBJ2-7; the D gene is possibly TRBD2 (5 bases). The CDR3 covers 13 residues. CDR1 and CDR2 (germline): SGHTA, FQGNSA. Deletions cut 1 base from V and 5 bases from J, with 9 bases between. CDR3 amino acids: CASSLGQRDEQYF. The CDR3 nucleotides read TGTGCCAGCAGCTTAGGGCAGAGGGACGAGCAGTACTTC. Full variable domain (missing parts from reference TRBV7-2 and TRBJ2-7): GAGVSQSPSNKVTEKGKDVELRCDPISGHTALYWYRQSLGQGLEFLIYFQGNSAPDKSGLPSDRFSAERTGGSVSTLTIQRTQQEDSAVYLCASSLGQRDEQYFGPGTRLTVT.

The rearrangement joins TRBV7-9 to TRBJ1-5; no firm D call. Germline V gives CDR1 SEHNR, CDR2 FQNEAQ (reference sequence). Between the trimmed V and J ends, which lost 2 bases and 5 bases, there was a span of 4 bases. The CDR3 runs 12 residues. The CDR3 loop reads CASSLPDQPQHF. CDR3 coding DNA: TGTGCCAGCAGCTTACCGGATCAGCCCCAGCATTTT.

A single count supports this clone. The CDR3 sequence is CASSYGDRGYEQYF. The CDR3 DNA sequence: TGTGCCAGCAGTTACGGGGACAGGGGGTACGAGCAGTACTTC. The chain employs TRBV28 and TRBJ2-7; 11 bases align to TRBD1. V was clipped by 4 bases and J by 4 bases; unmatched bases: 3. The CDR3 spans 14 residues. The germline gives CDR1 MDHEN, CDR2 SYDVKM.

The chain recombines TRBV5-4 with TRBJ2-3, with D perhaps TRBD1 (6 bases). Germline V gene lookup returns CDR1 SGHNT and CDR2 YYREEE (reference sequence). The CDR3 is 15 amino acids. V lost 4 bases and J 2 bases, leaving 14 bases between the germline ends. Written as DNA, the CDR3 is TGTGCCAGCAGCCCCCGCAGGGGCCCCACAGATACGCAGTATTTT. Its protein is CASSPRRGPTDTQYF.

The chain is built from TRBV5-1 and TRBJ2-7; TRBD1 agrees at 7 bases. The CDR3 length is 14 residues. The J segment lost 7 bases and the V segment lost 5 bases, leaving 12 bases of the junction unmatched. Germline-derived CDR1 and CDR2 are SGHRS and YFSETQ. For the CDR3, the DNA is TGCGCCAGCAGTTACGGGACAGCCTCCTGGGAGCAGTACTTC. Protein product: CASSYGTASWEQYF.

The V call is TRBV5-1, the J call TRBJ1-1; D is ambiguous. This CDR3 has 12 residues. Germline V gene data show CDR1 as SGHRS and CDR2 as YFSETQ. V was pared by 2 bases and J by 4 bases, with 6 bases between. This chain's CDR3 is CASSFSSTEAFF. The DNA of the CDR3 is TGCGCCAGCAGCTTCTCCTCCACTGAAGCTTTCTTT.

V is TRBV7-8 and J is TRBJ2-1, with D possibly TRBD2 on 5 matching bases. Trimming left V 0 bases short and J 3 bases short, with 9 bases between. The germline CDR1 and CDR2 sequences are SGHVS and FQNEAQ. The CDR3 covers 15 residues. For the CDR3, the DNA is TGTGCCAGCAGCTTAGCGCAAGACTACTACAATGAGCAGTTCTTC. Encoded protein: CASSLAQDYYNEQFF.

The chain employs TRBV7-6 and TRBJ2-2, with 8 nucleotides matching TRBD1. The germline V gene encodes CDR1 SGHVS and CDR2 FNYEAQ. This CDR3 region has 18 residues. Trimming at V came to 2 bases and at J to 4 bases, leaving 12 bases not matched to a gene. CDR3 amino acids: CASSLRLPGQGVTGELFF. In nucleotides, the CDR3 is TGTGCCAGCAGCTTACGTCTACCTGGACAGGGTGTCACCGGGGAGCTGTTTTTT.

V usage is TRBV9 and J usage is TRBJ2-7, with 7 bases fitting TRBD2. The germline gives CDR1 SGDLS, CDR2 YYNGEE. J lost 5 bases, V lost 4 bases, and 6 bases had no gene match. The CDR3 is 13 residues long. The CDR3: CASSPGGGNEQYF. As DNA, the CDR3 is TGTGCCAGCAGCCCTGGGGGGGGGAACGAGCAGTACTTC. Full variable domain (rest looked up from reference TRBV9 and TRBJ2-7): DSGVTQTPKHLITATGQRVTLRCSPRSGDLSVYWYQQSLDQGLQFLIQYYNGEERAKGNILERFSAQQFPDLHSELNLSSLELGDSALYFCASSPGGGNEQYFGPGTRLTVT.

The count of this clone is one. This rearrangement joins TRBV28 to TRBJ2-7, with a possible D match to TRBD2 (7 bases). The length of the CDR3 is 16 residues. The V end lost 6 bases, the J end lost 2 bases, and 20 bases lay between the germline ends. Germline loops: CDR1 MDHEN, CDR2 SYDVKM. The CDR3 reads CASRLGGPGSTYEQYF. For the CDR3, the DNA is TGTGCCAGCAGGCTCGGGGGGCCTGGGTCTACCTACGAGCAGTACTTC.

V usage is TRBV9 and J usage is TRBJ1-6; 12 nucleotides line up with TRBD1. This CDR3 is built from 14 residues. Germline-derived CDR1 and CDR2 are SGDLS and YYNGEE. V shed 7 bases and J 10 bases; nucleotides not matched to a gene: 6. The CDR3 loop is CASDPGTGGSPLHF. The CDR3 DNA sequence: TGTGCCAGCGACCCCGGGACAGGGGGCTCACCCCTCCACTTT.

The V gene is TRBV5-4, the J gene TRBJ1-2; TRBD1 might be the D (5 bases). V lost 4 bases and J lost 3, with 13 bases in between. The CDR3 spans 14 residues. The germline V gene encodes CDR1 SGHNT and CDR2 YYREEE (reference sequence). CDR3: CASSTSRGYYGYTF. The CDR3 DNA sequence: TGTGCCAGCAGCACCAGCCGGGGGTACTATGGCTACACCTTC. Combining the CDR3 with reference TRBV5-4 and TRBJ1-2 gives the whole variable domain ETGVTQSPTHLIKTRGQQVTLRCSSQSGHNTVSWYQQALGQGPQFIFQYYREEENGRGNFPPRFSGLQFPNYSSELNVNALELDDSALYLCASSTSRGYYGYTFGSGTRLTVV.

The gene calls are TRBV25-1 and TRBJ1-2; D perhaps matches TRBD1 (5 bases). The CDR3 contains 14 residues. The V gene's germline CDR1 is MGHDK and CDR2 SYGVNS. V lost 6 bases to trimming and J lost 4 bases, with 15 bases between them. CDR3 in DNA: TGTGCCAGCAGCGCGTCCGGGGGGACCTATGGCTACACCTTC. Translation: CASSASGGTYGYTF.

V is TRBV2 and J is TRBJ1-4, with D perhaps TRBD1 (6 bases). Germline V gene lookup returns CDR1 SNHLY and CDR2 FYNNEI. The CDR3 loop spans 14 amino acids. Between the trimmed V and J ends, which lost 7 bases and 8 bases, there was a span of 17 bases. CDR3 sequence reads: CASTSGTKAEKLFF. Here the CDR3 DNA reads TGTGCCAGCACATCCGGGACAAAAGCCGAAAAACTGTTTTTT.

This chain joins TRBV12-5 and TRBJ1-2; D possibly corresponds to TRBD1 (5 bases). Trimming removed 5 bases from V and 6 bases from J, with 10 bases in between. Germline V gene lookup returns CDR1 LGHNT and CDR2 FRNRAP. This CDR3 region has 12 residues. Written as DNA, the CDR3 is TGTGCTAGTGGTCCGGGGGAGAATGGCTACACCTTC. Residues: CASGPGENGYTF.